This T cell receptor (beta chain) was profiled in a study of cytomegalovirus exposure and HLA in healthy donors (dated by TCRdb to 2017 to 2019). For the wider study: In an earlier analysis of about 560 of the donors, about 270 Gb of sequence data and approximately 100 million unique TCR beta sequences from 150 million to 200 million T cells were reported. Among the roughly 390 genotyped donors, more than 70% belonged to the genetic ancestry cluster associated with self-reported Caucasian donors. Using immunosequencing, the study profiled T cell repertoires from around 680 subjects and related those repertoires to cytomegalovirus serostatus. Five DR-DQ haplotypes were handled as single units for association and clustering because linkage in the cohort was strong. Both class I and class II loci were covered by HLA typing, at four-digit resolution. Genome-wide SNP genotypes for about 55% of the roughly 670 donors were used in a later genetic analysis, which treated that subset as a discovery cohort. The study combined high-throughput TCR immunosequencing, statistical association of individual TCRs with disease status, and machine learning to predict cytomegalovirus infection status. To study patterns of TCR occurrence, a later analysis re-analyzed previously published TCR beta repertoires from several hundred donors and added high-resolution HLA genotyping. All discovery cohort repertoires had been generated on a single sequencing platform. An early release that covered about 600 HLA-typed donors contained about 300 gigabases of sequencing data and approximately 85 million unique TCR sequences. The study aimed to test whether cataloging public T cell receptors could reveal signatures of past pathogen exposure. Donor age, sex, ethnicity and CMV serostatus were compiled alongside the repertoire data. Typing coverage varied by locus: 629-630 donors for A, B, C, DRB1 and DQB1; some 520 for DQA1; more than 600 for DPA1; under 490 for DPB1. An earlier analysis of some 500 of the donors applied high-throughput TCR beta sequencing to assess whether each TCR beta V gene segment acted as functional or pseudogenic. Along with the 666-subject first cohort, a separate validation cohort of about 110 different subjects was used. Rather than drawing on any new phenotypic data, the later analysis identified candidate immune exposures from TCR beta sequences and the way those sequences occurred across donors. Across 300 to 500 genotyped donors of the cohort, an average of about 200,000 unique TCR beta nucleotide sequences per donor were sequenced, and approximately 17% of those sequences were non-productive.

Overall results and qualifications from the work: Because HLA typing was unavailable for some donors at each locus, only the typed subset was used in association tests. A further reported finding was that TCR beta sequences accurately predicted the HLA-A and HLA-B alleles for most subjects in the first cohort. Sequencing depth was assumed to be roughly uniform across donors in the presence/absence analyses, though that assumption may not hold. It was suggested by the authors that the approach could potentially be generalized to other disease states and immunological phenotypes. An association between a missense DCLRE1C variant and V-gene and J-gene trimming of TCR beta chains was found in a later genetic analysis and replicated in an independent cohort. While some public TCRs were present in many individuals, most TCR sequences turned up only very rarely across donors. A later analysis found that most CMV-associated TCR beta chains appeared HLA-restricted, with HLA associations seemingly driven largely by CMV exposure. In a later genetic analysis, fewer N-insertions in productive TCRs were reported among donors in an Asian-associated ancestry cluster than the roughly 640-donor mean. Several of the top co-occurrence clusters appeared to be linked to parvovirus B19, influenza, CMV and Epstein-Barr virus, according to a later analysis. This cohort had only TCR beta chains sequenced, and the lack of alpha or paired-chain data limited which features could be detected. Because counts were too low, roughly 18 rarely observed V segments, including chromosome 9 orphons, were left out of the earlier analysis of over 550 of the donors. Broadly in line with IMGT annotations, most TCR beta V segments showed up in productive rearrangements about 87% or about 30% of the time in an earlier analysis of around 550 of the donors. A few of the identified cytomegalovirus-associated TCR beta chains were confirmed in vitro to be specific for cytomegalovirus antigens. In the study, 150 to 200 TCR beta chains were listed as associated with cytomegalovirus. The classifier was reported to diagnose cytomegalovirus status with high specificity and sensitivity in both the original cohort and the validation cohort. The 87-base-pair reads could not distinguish some IMGT-functional V segments, including TRBV6-2 and TRBV6-3, so those segments were excluded. According to a later analysis, TCR association rates differed among HLA loci, with DRB1 alleles showing the most associated TCRs and HLA-C alleles showing the fewest. A cluster of highly shared sequence variants was judged likely to represent a technical artifact of the sequencing pipeline. When HLA alleles, especially DR and DQ, strongly co-occurred, attributing TCR associations to individual alleles was difficult. The only immune exposure information available for the cohort was CMV serostatus. In a later analysis, about 16,000 TCR beta sequences were associated with specific HLA alleles at a false discovery rate of 0.05. Linkage disequilibrium might explain the correlated functional status among segregating V segments, but an unknown experimental factor could not be ruled out. Compared with equally common non-associated chains, HLA-associated TCR beta chains in a later analysis were more clonally expanded and had lower generation probabilities.

Library construction relied on the immunoSEQ multiplex PCR assay. For the multiplex PCR, a mixture combining 60 forward primers for TCR Vbeta segments and 13 reverse primers for TCR Jbeta segments was used. The CDR3 region of rearranged TCR beta genes was amplified from genomic DNA by a multiplex PCR assay. Amplified TCR beta libraries were sequenced as 87-base-pair reads on the Illumina HiSeq System. Per the authors' processing: A later analysis tallied 70 million to 100 million unique TCR beta chains across the 666 repertoires, and about 12 million of those chains were shared by two or more donors. Raw reads were error-corrected and collapsed into unique sequences with a nearest-neighbor algorithm that merged closely related sequences to remove PCR and sequencing errors. Alignment of CDR3 sequences to IMGT reference sequences was used to assign V, D and J gene segments. For a sequence to be retained, a match of at least six nucleotides to both a V gene segment and a J gene segment was required. Rearrangements were called productive when the CDR3 lacked stop codons and stayed in frame with V and J; all others were non-productive. Following IMGT convention, CDR3 was defined as the stretch from the second conserved V-encoded cysteine up to the conserved J-encoded phenylalanine. The earlier analysis of around 640 of the donors excluded sequences that lacked an unambiguous match to a single V gene segment. An earlier analysis of under 750 of the donors called V segments functional above 56.7% productive rearrangements and segregating when the between-donor standard deviation exceeded 5%. A statistical classification framework was built for diagnosing cytomegalovirus status from the catalog of TCR beta chain sequences. In a later analysis, TCR nucleotide sequences were compared against IMGT/GENE-DB human TR gene sequences so that V and J genes could be assigned. In a later analysis, CDR3 sequences and most-parsimonious VDJ recombination scenarios were assigned using the TCRdist pipeline. In a later analysis, each TCR beta chain was defined by its CDR3 amino acid sequence together with its V-gene family, and reads lacking a unique V-gene family were excluded. To address suspected cross-contamination and a sequencing artifact, a later analysis removed 592 highly shared, low-generation-probability nucleotide sequences. In a later analysis, a clonal expansion index for each public chain was calculated from normalized within-repertoire ranks of inferred template counts. A later analysis computed generation probabilities with a VDJ recombination model fitted to out-of-frame rearrangements, and checked the results against IGoR. In a later analysis, TCR-TCR, TCR-HLA and TCR-CMV co-occurrence was scored with hypergeometric tests, and a repertoire-size bias correction was applied to TCR pairs. False discovery rates were estimated in a later analysis by permuting HLA or CMV assignments 20 times. In a later analysis, co-occurring TCRs were grouped using DBSCAN, with TCRdist sequence similarity added in when clustering inside HLA-allele-positive subsets. Co-occurrence clustering excluded repertoires with fewer than 30,000 or more than 120,000 public chains, plus five with anomalous nucleotide sharing. The immuneACCESS repertoire file appears here via TCRdb, limited to in-frame rearrangements. These files lack a portion of the clones; in checked studies, under half of the deficit traces to unresolved V genes, and the cause of the others is not known. V and J calls and clone size are as listed in that table; D and trimming were resolved from the DNA. This sample comprises approximately 140,000 clones, about 82% of them detected only once. Roughly 1.2% of the sample lies in the top ten.

The cohort comprised several hundred healthy bone marrow donors. At the time of sampling, all cohort members were nominally healthy, though unrecorded immune exposures were likely present. The donor tested CMV seronegative, placing the donor among the 300 to 400 seronegative members of the cohort. A peripheral blood sample was collected from each donor, and TCR beta sequencing was performed on peripheral blood mononuclear cells. Genomic DNA extraction from the blood cell samples was performed with the Qiagen DNeasy Blood Extraction Kit. As to this clone: Its antigen remains undetermined. No base quality information exists; no much larger clone differs at one position.

A distance of 25 bases separates the germline ends of V and J, which lose 3 bases and 5 bases respectively. The germline V gene provides CDR1 SQVTM and CDR2 ANQGSEA. Taken from cysteine to phenylalanine, the CDR3 has 17 residues. Kept here is only the CDR3 DNA, which spans 51 bases and is read in frame from base 1. This receptor was obtained from a boy younger than 18 in good health and CMV-seronegative. Sequenced: PBMCs. The sequence is built from TRBV29-1 and TRBJ1-1; the D segment could be TRBD1, given 5 matching bases. CDR3 loop: CSVEEGVTGRGWTEAFF. In nucleotide form, the sequence is TGCAGCGTTGAGGAGGGAGTGACGGGGCGAGGATGGACTGAAGCTTTCTTT.